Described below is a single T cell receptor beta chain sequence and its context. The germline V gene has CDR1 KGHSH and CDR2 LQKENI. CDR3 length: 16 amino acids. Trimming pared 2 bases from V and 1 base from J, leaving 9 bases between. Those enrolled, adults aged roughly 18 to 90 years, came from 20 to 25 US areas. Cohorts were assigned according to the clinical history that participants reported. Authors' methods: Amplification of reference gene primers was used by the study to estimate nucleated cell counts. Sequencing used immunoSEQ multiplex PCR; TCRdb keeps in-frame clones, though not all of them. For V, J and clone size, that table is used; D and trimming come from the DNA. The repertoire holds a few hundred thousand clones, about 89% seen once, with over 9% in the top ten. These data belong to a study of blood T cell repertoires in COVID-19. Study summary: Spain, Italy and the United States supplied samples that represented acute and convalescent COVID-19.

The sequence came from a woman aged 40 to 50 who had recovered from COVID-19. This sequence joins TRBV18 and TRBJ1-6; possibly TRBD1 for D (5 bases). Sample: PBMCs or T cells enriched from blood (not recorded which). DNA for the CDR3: TGTGCCAGCTCACCAACCCCAGGGTCCTATAATTCACCCCTCCACTTT. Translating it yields CASSPTPGSYNSPLHF.